The 20 T cell receptor beta chains listed next were all sequenced from one sample in a study of tumor-infiltrating lymphocytes in primary liver carcinoma. Starting material of 400 to 600 ng total RNA yielded TCR beta cDNA via a constant-region primer. Sequencing libraries for TCR beta derived from three nested multiplex PCR rounds that used slightly modified ARM-PCR. Researchers ran the first two PCR rounds for approximately 10 cycles each with TRBV1-TRBV30 forward primers and a C-beta reverse primer. Using its own MiXCR run on the multiplex PCR reads, TCRdb lists one record per CDR3 protein. Altogether some 200,000 distinct CDR3 sequences are present, roughly two thirds being singletons, with the ten largest covering roughly 6.4%. The authors took blood RNA from unsorted whole blood and also extracted germline DNA. The sample comprised peripheral blood. These receptors were collected from a woman aged 55-75 years with primary liver carcinoma and hepatitis B virus infection.

A remark on this clonotype: The conserved closing phenylalanine or tryptophan is absent in this CDR3, likely reflecting a read error. The DNA is left out, because the CDR3 cannot be placed on it with certainty; the CDR3 is given as TCRdb lists it. The CDR3 loop is CASSYGAVGDFL. The V gene is TRBV6-6, the J gene TRBJ1-1. CDR1 is MNHNY, CDR2 SVGAGI, per germline (reference sequence). The CDR3 is 12 amino acids in total, end residues counted.

To note about this clonotype: One end of the junction fails to match germline, which may point to a read error. The chain links TRBV5-5 to TRBJ1-1, with D perhaps matching TRBD1 (6 bases). Germline values: CDR1 SGHKS, CDR2 YYEKEE (reference sequence). The length of the CDR3 is 13 residues. CDR3 protein: CASSLQGYTEALF. For the CDR3, the DNA is TGTGCCAGCAGCTTACAGGGATACACTGAGGCTTTATTT. Variable domain in full (rest from reference TRBV5-5 and TRBJ1-1): DAGVTQSPTHLIKTRGQQVTLRCSPISGHKSVSWYQQVLGQGPQFIFQYYEKEERGRGNFPDRFSARQFPNYSSELNVNALLLGDSALYLCASSLQGYTEALFGQGTRLTVV.

The chain joins TRBV19 to TRBJ2-5; no reliable D call. Germline V lookup: CDR1 LNHDA, CDR2 SQIVND (reference sequence). The CDR3 covers 11 residues. V was clipped by 8 bases and J by 2 bases, with 6 bases between them. CDR3 in amino acids: CASGRQETQYF. CDR3 DNA: TGTGCCAGTGGGCGGCAAGAGACCCAGTACTTC.

As regards this clonotype: The junction shows a germline mismatch at one end, possibly a read error. V and J are TRBV11-3 and TRBJ2-3, with D possibly matching TRBD1 (6 bases). The CDR3 is 18 amino acids. The germline CDR1 and CDR2 sequences are SGHNT and YENEEA. The CDR3 spells CASSFGSSRRQRGDTQYF. For the CDR3, the DNA is TGCGCCAGTAGCTTCGGGTCTAGCAGGAGACAAAGGGGGGATACGCAGTATTTT. The whole variable domain, remainder taken from reference TRBV11-3 and TRBJ2-3, is EAGVVQSPRYKIIEKKQPVAFWCNPISGHNTLYWYLQNLGQGPELLIRYENEEAVDDSQLPKDRFSAERLKGVDSTLKIQPAELGDSAVYLCASSFGSSRRQRGDTQYFGPGTRLTVL.

On this clonotype itself: One end of the junction fails to match germline, which may point to a read error. The V call is TRBV11-2, the J call TRBJ1-1; 7 nucleotides line up with TRBD1. The CDR3 is 14 amino acids. Germline V CDR1 and CDR2: SGHAT, FQNNGV. The CDR3 bases are TGTGCCAGCAGTTCCGAGACAGGGAACACCGAAGCTTTCTTT. Its protein product is CASSSETGNTEAFF. Full variable domain (remainder filled in from reference TRBV11-2 and TRBJ1-1): EAGVAQSPRYKIIEKRQSVAFWCNPISGHATLYWYQQILGQGPKLLIQFQNNGVVDDSQLPKDRFSAERLKGVDSTLKIQPAKLEDSAVYLCASSSETGNTEAFFGQGTRLTVV.

Notes on this clonotype: Since a much larger clone is just one base distant, this may be a read error. V gene TRBV6-5 combines with J gene TRBJ2-1, with a tentative D call TRBD2 (6 bases). This CDR3 is built from 15 residues. Germline loops: CDR1 MNHEY, CDR2 SVGAGI. CDR3 in DNA: TGTGCCAGCAGCACCGCCAGCGGGTATTACAATGAGCAGCTCTTC. It codes for CASSTASGYYNEQLF.

This clonotype occurred once. At one end, the junction sequence differs from germline, possibly due to a read error. The chain combines TRBV11-2 with TRBJ2-3; D gene uncertain. The germline gives CDR1 SGHAT, CDR2 FQNNGV. This CDR3 comprises 13 residues. The CDR3 reads CTSCSRSTETQYF. CDR3 bases: TGTACCAGCTGCTCAAGATCAACAGAAACGCAGTATTTT.

The count of this clonotype is one. An end of the junction does not agree with germline; a read error may underlie this. The chain recombines TRBV12-5 with TRBJ2-7, with 10 bases lining up with TRBD2. Looked up from germline, CDR1 is LGHNT and CDR2 is FRNRAP. The CDR3 contains 17 residues. In DNA form, the CDR3 reads TGTGCTAGTGATTTGGCCCTAGCGGGAGCAGGCTCCTACGAGCAGTACTTC. Protein: CASDLALAGAGSYEQYF.

About this clonotype: The junction and the germline gene differ at one end; a read error may be behind it. The chain uses TRBV11-2 and TRBJ2-7; D is unresolved. This CDR3 comprises 12 residues. Per the germline V gene, CDR1 is SGHAT and CDR2 is FQNNGV. The CDR3 is CASSSRVGEQCF. The CDR3 DNA reads TGTGCCAGCAGCTCAAGGGTTGGCGAGCAGTGCTTC.

To note about this clonotype: One end of the junction does not line up with germline, which may come from a read error. The chain has TRBV11-2 and TRBJ2-7; no firm D call. CDR1 is SGHAT, CDR2 FQNNGV, per germline. The CDR3 is 15 amino acids. CDR3 sequence (DNA): TGTGCCAGCAGTTTAGGTGCGCGAGGTGGCTACGAGCAGTACTTC. Residues: CASSLGARGGYEQYF.

This clonotype was seen just once. This sequence may be a read error, since a much larger clone differs from it by one base. DNA of the CDR3: TGTGCCAGCAGTTACAGGACGGGGAACTATAGCTACACCTTC. Encoded protein: CASSYRTGNYSYTF. This sequence joins TRBV6-5 and TRBJ1-2; D remains ambiguous. CDR1 is MNHEY and CDR2 is SVGAGI in the germline V gene. This CDR3 is built from 14 residues.

The table lists this clonotype with many counts. The V gene is TRBV30, the J gene TRBJ2-7; 9 bases are shared with TRBD1. This CDR3 is 12 amino acids long. The trim removed 5 bases at V and 5 bases at J, leaving 4 bases unmatched. Germline CDR1 reads GTSNPN; CDR2 reads SVGIG (reference sequence). CDR3 coding DNA: TGTGCCTGGGGACAGGGGAGGAACGAGCAGTACTTC. Encoded protein: CAWGQGRNEQYF.

This clonotype occurred many times. V gene TRBV12-3 or TRBV12-4 combines with J gene TRBJ1-4, with D uncertain. CDR3 length equals 13 residues. V shed 6 bases and J shed 8 bases, with 13 bases lying between them. For the CDR3, the DNA is TGTGCCAGCAGCCCCGTGTCAGCCGAAAAACTGTTTTTT. Translation gives CASSPVSAEKLFF.

As to this clonotype: The junction departs from the called germline gene at one end, perhaps through a read error. The genes are TRBV13 and TRBJ1-5, with D tentatively TRBD1 (6 bases). This CDR3 has 15 amino acids. Germline V CDR1 and CDR2: PRHDT, FYEKMQ (reference sequence). The CDR3 loop is CAGSPWNRANQPQHF. CDR3 in DNA: TGTGCCGGCAGCCCCTGGAACAGGGCAAATCAGCCCCAGCATTTT.

This clonotype appeared a few times. The V and J genes are TRBV5-1 and TRBJ2-7, with a possible D match to TRBD2 (6 bases). Germline values: CDR1 SGHRS, CDR2 YFSETQ. This CDR3 has 16 residues. Trimming shortened V by 4 bases and J by 1 base, and 18 bases separated the two germline ends. CDR3 nucleotides: TGCGCCAGCAGCCCCGGAGGGACTTCTAGATCCTACGAGCAGTACTTC. It specifies CASSPGGTSRSYEQYF.

A remark on this clonotype: The final CDR3 position lacks the conserved phenylalanine or tryptophan, pointing to a likely read error. The limits of the CDR3 on the DNA are not certain, so only TCRdb's listed CDR3 is given. This rearrangement joins TRBV11-2 to TRBJ1-1. The CDR3 extends over 11 residues, inclusive of both ends. In germline, CDR1 is SGHAT, CDR2 FQNNGV. CDR3 region: CASSSTAKPFS.

Points on this clonotype: Being one base from a much bigger clone, this may be a read error. The V and J genes are TRBV6-1 and TRBJ1-4, with D perhaps TRBD1 (5 bases). Trimming removed 8 bases at V and 10 bases at J, with 17 bases between. The CDR3 contains 13 residues. Germline loops: CDR1 MNHNS, CDR2 SASEGT. The CDR3, as DNA: TGTGCCAGCGAGACAGAGGGAATGGGAAAACTGTTTTTT. Protein product: CASETEGMGKLFF.

The V gene is TRBV28, the J gene TRBJ1-4; no reliable D call. V was clipped by 5 bases and J by 5 bases, with 3 bases between them. Germline V CDR1 and CDR2: MDHEN, SYDVKM. The CDR3 spans 11 residues. The DNA for the CDR3 is TGTGCCAGCAGTCAAAATGAAAAACTGTTTTTT. Its protein is CASSQNEKLFF.

Note on this clonotype: No conserved phenylalanine or tryptophan is present at the end of the CDR3, so a read error is the likely explanation. The chain combines TRBV28 with TRBJ1-1; D unresolved. V dropped 7 bases and J dropped 1 base, with 10 bases sitting between them. Per the germline V gene, CDR1 is MDHEN and CDR2 is SYDVKM. The CDR3 contains 13 residues. CDR3 sequence: CASKKFPNTEAFI. The CDR3 DNA follows: TGTGCCAGCAAAAAATTCCCGAACACTGAAGCTTTCATT.

Points on this clonotype: Being one base from a much bigger clone, this may be a read error. The conserved phenylalanine or tryptophan normally closing the CDR3 is absent here, so this likely arose from a read error. V gene TRBV6-1 combines with J gene TRBJ1-5; D might be TRBD1 (6 bases). V lost 3 bases and J 3 bases, leaving 9 bases between the germline ends. Germline V gives CDR1 MNHNS, CDR2 SASEGT. The CDR3 loop spans 14 amino acids. As DNA, the CDR3 is TGTGCCAGCAGTGATTGGGGGGCCAATCAGCCCCAGCATATT. Translating it yields CASSDWGANQPQHI.